The 3 T cell receptor beta chains below all came from one sample that was sequenced in a study of blood T cell repertoires in COVID-19. Sequencing was performed with immunoSEQ multiplex PCR; in TCRdb, only in-frame clones are kept and a portion is missing. This sample has 200,000 to 250,000 clones, with around four fifths found just once. Sequencing was carried out using peripheral blood. These receptors were taken from a man aged 25 to 40 with active or convalescent COVID-19.

V usage is TRBV7-9 and J usage is TRBJ2-3, with D maybe TRBD2 (7 bases). CDR1 SEHNR and CDR2 FQNEAQ come from the germline V gene (reference sequence). The V and J ends lost 4 bases and 3 bases respectively, with 17 bases between them. The CDR3 is 16 amino acids. CDR3 in DNA: TGTGCCAGCAGCTCCTTTACGGGGGGCCATACAGATACGCAGTATTTT. Translation: CASSSFTGGHTDTQYF.

J is TRBJ1-5 and V is TRBV30; D call uncertain. Germline lookup yields CDR1 GTSNPN and CDR2 SVGIG (reference sequence). V was trimmed by 1 base and J by 1 base, leaving 11 bases between them. The CDR3 loop spans 15 amino acids. The CDR3 DNA sequence: TGTGCCTGGAGTGCTGGGAGGAGAAGCAATCAGCCCCAGCATTTT. This encodes CAWSAGRRSNQPQHF.

The rearrangement links TRBV5-6 to TRBJ1-1; D is perhaps TRBD1 (5 bases). The CDR3 sequence is 16 residues long. The V and J ends lost 1 base and 0 bases respectively, with 13 bases between them. Germline V gives CDR1 SGHDT, CDR2 YYEEEE. The CDR3 reads CASSLNIKGMNTEAFF. Here the CDR3 DNA reads TGTGCCAGCAGCTTGAATATCAAGGGGATGAACACTGAAGCTTTCTTT.